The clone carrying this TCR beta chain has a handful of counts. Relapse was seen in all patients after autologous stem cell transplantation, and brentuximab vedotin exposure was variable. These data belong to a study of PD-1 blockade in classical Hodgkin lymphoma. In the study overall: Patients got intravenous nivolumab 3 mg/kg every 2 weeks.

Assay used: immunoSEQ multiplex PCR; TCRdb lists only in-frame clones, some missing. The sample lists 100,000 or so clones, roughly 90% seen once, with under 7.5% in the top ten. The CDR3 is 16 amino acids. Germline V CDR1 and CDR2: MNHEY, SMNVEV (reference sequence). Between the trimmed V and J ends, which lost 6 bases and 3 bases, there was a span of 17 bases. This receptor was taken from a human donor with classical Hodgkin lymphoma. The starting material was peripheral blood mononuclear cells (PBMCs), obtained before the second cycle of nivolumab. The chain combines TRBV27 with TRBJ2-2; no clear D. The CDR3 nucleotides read TGTGCCAGCAGCTCCATTAAAGACATCTACACCGGGGAGCTGTTTTTT. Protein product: CASSSIKDIYTGELFF.